A selection of T cell receptor beta chains follows, all from one sample in a study of T cell responses to AZD1222 COVID-19 vaccine. Using immunoSEQ multiplex PCR, the repertoire was profiled, and TCRdb retains in-frame clones only, with some absent. The sample consists of approximately 180,000 clones, about 86% of them appearing once. The specimen comprised peripheral blood, sampled on day 0 of AZD1222 vaccination. The receptors originated from an adult in good health. Each CDR3 is given with its conserved first and last residue. Fields, in order: CDR3 protein, CDR3 DNA, J gene, D gene, V gene, clone size. D genes are given only for firm matches. Rows give clone size only sometimes, using once, few, many, or a class for an expanded clone.

CASSYRAWETQYF	TGTGCCAGCAGTTACAGGGCATGGGAGACCCAGTACTTC	TRBJ2-5	NA	TRBV6-5	NA
CASSPSSGSYEQYF	TGTGCCAGCAGCCCCTCGAGCGGTTCCTACGAGCAGTACTTC	TRBJ2-7	NA	TRBV7-9	once
CASSSDRVPEKLFF	TGTGCCAGCAGCTCCGACAGGGTGCCCGAAAAACTGTTTTTT	TRBJ1-4	TRBD1	TRBV7-8	NA
CASSVSRDQEAFF	TGTGCCAGTAGTGTGTCGCGGGACCAGGAAGCTTTCTTT	TRBJ1-1	NA	TRBV19	NA
CASSLPIRDSNEKLFF	TGTGCCAGCAGCTTGCCGATCCGGGACTCTAATGAAAAACTGTTTTTT	TRBJ1-4	NA	TRBV5-8	NA
CASSSPGRLNEKLFF	TGTGCCAGCAGTTCCCCGGGACGGTTGAATGAAAAACTGTTTTTT	TRBJ1-4	NA	TRBV27	NA
CASSSGQITGELFF	TGTGCCAGCAGCTCTGGACAGATTACCGGGGAGCTGTTTTTT	TRBJ2-2	NA	TRBV7-8	NA
CASSLNTANQPQHF	TGTGCCAGCAGTCTAAACACGGCCAATCAGCCCCAGCATTTT	TRBJ1-5	NA	TRBV6-2/TRBV6-3	NA
CASSFGRGSYEQYF	TGTGCCAGCAGCTTCGGCAGGGGTTCCTACGAGCAGTACTTC	TRBJ2-7	NA	TRBV11-2	few
CASSPGTGFSNQPQHF	TGTGCCAGCTCACCGGGAACAGGGTTTAGCAATCAGCCCCAGCATTTT	TRBJ1-5	NA	TRBV18	once
CASSTRQAGDTIYF	TGTGCCAGCAGCACTCGACAGGCTGGGGACACCATATATTTT	TRBJ1-3	NA	TRBV9	few
CASNSGDTGELFF	TGTGCCAGTAATTCTGGGGACACCGGGGAGCTGTTTTTT	TRBJ2-2	NA	TRBV19	NA
CASSPGQGSYEQYF	TGTGCCAGCAGCCCGGGACAGGGGTCCTACGAGCAGTACTTC	TRBJ2-7	TRBD1	TRBV5-5	NA
CASSLSRNTEAFF	TGTGCCAGCAGTTTAAGCCGTAACACTGAAGCTTTCTTT	TRBJ1-1	NA	TRBV11-2	NA
CAWSATAGGIEKLFF	TGTGCCTGGAGTGCCACCGCGGGGGGGATTGAAAAACTGTTTTTT	TRBJ1-4	NA	TRBV30	NA
CASSHRPGTDNYGYTF	TGTGCCAGCAGCCACCGTCCCGGGACAGATAACTATGGCTACACCTTC	TRBJ1-2	TRBD1	TRBV11-2	once
CASSPHGTGYEQYF	TGTGCCAGCAGCCCGCACGGGACTGGCTACGAGCAGTACTTC	TRBJ2-7	NA	TRBV7-9	few
CASSGTGAWGSPLHF	TGTGCCAGTAGTGGGACAGGCGCCTGGGGATCACCCCTCCACTTT	TRBJ1-6	TRBD1	TRBV19	NA
CASSFRSTGTASGNTIYF	TGTGCCAGCAGCTTCCGGTCCACAGGGACAGCCTCTGGAAACACCATATATTTT	TRBJ1-3	TRBD1	TRBV11-2	NA
CASSSSGYEQYF	TGTGCCAGCAGTTCCAGCGGCTACGAGCAGTACTTC	TRBJ2-7	NA	TRBV2	NA
CSVEGAHSYEQYF	TGCAGCGTCGAGGGAGCCCACTCCTACGAGCAGTACTTC	TRBJ2-7	NA	TRBV29-1	NA
CASSQATGNTEAFF	TGTGCCAGCAGCCAAGCCACAGGGAACACTGAAGCTTTCTTT	TRBJ1-1	NA	TRBV4-2	NA
CASSLARVKTYEQYF	TGCGCCAGCAGCTTGGCCCGGGTCAAGACCTACGAGCAGTACTTC	TRBJ2-7	NA	TRBV5-1	NA
CASSQGQQETYGYTF	TGCGCCAGCAGCCAAGGGCAACAGGAAACCTATGGCTACACCTTC	TRBJ1-2	NA	TRBV4-1	NA
CASSLVSTGYGYTF	TGTGCCAGCAGTCTAGTCAGCACTGGCTATGGCTACACCTTC	TRBJ1-2	NA	TRBV6-5	once
CASRAGNNSPLHF	TGCGCCAGCAGGGCAGGGAATAATTCACCCCTCCACTTT	TRBJ1-6	NA	TRBV10-1	NA
CASSAIPVTTNEKLFF	TGTGCCAGCAGCGCCATACCAGTCACAACTAATGAAAAACTGTTTTTT	TRBJ1-4	NA	TRBV7-9	NA
CASSPKADTQYF	TGTGCCAGCAGCCCAAAGGCAGATACGCAGTATTTT	TRBJ2-3	NA	TRBV4-2	NA
CASRGVGQGNTGELFF	TGTGCCAGCAGGGGGGTGGGACAGGGAAACACCGGGGAGCTGTTTTTT	TRBJ2-2	TRBD1	TRBV25-1	NA
CATSRGLQPQHF	TGTGCCACCAGCAGAGGTTTGCAGCCCCAGCATTTT	TRBJ1-5	NA	TRBV15	NA
CASSKFRWGWNRYEQYF	TGTGCCAGCAGCAAATTTCGGTGGGGCTGGAATAGGTACGAGCAGTACTTC	TRBJ2-7	NA	TRBV21-1	NA
CASSSGDLPQGQGDTGELFF	TGTGCCAGCAGCAGCGGTGACTTACCTCAGGGACAGGGGGACACCGGGGAGCTGTTTTTT	TRBJ2-2	NA	TRBV21-1	NA
CASSAGGSNTGELFF	TGTGCCAGCAGCGCCGGTGGTTCGAACACCGGGGAGCTGTTTTTT	TRBJ2-2	NA	TRBV9	NA
CASKVLAGGRSYNEQFF	TGCGCCAGCAAAGTTTTAGCGGGGGGGCGATCCTACAATGAGCAGTTCTTC	TRBJ2-1	TRBD2	TRBV5-1	NA
CASTKEFGGSTGELFF	TGTGCCAGCACCAAAGAATTCGGGGGATCCACCGGGGAGCTGTTTTTT	TRBJ2-2	NA	TRBV4-2	NA
CAISDREGRMSGYTF	TGTGCCATCAGTGATAGAGAGGGAAGGATGTCTGGCTACACCTTC	TRBJ1-2	NA	TRBV10-3	NA
CASSSGQGNEKLFF	TGTGCCAGCAGTTCAGGACAGGGTAATGAAAAACTGTTTTTT	TRBJ1-4	TRBD1	TRBV5-4	NA
CASTGPSADTQYF	TGTGCCAGCACCGGCCCCTCAGCAGATACGCAGTATTTT	TRBJ2-3	NA	TRBV7-2	NA
CASSSRISGVPATQYF	TGTGCCAGCAGCTCCCGGATTAGCGGGGTGCCAGCTACGCAGTATTTT	TRBJ2-3	TRBD2	TRBV11-2	NA
CASSLFLAGGTGELFF	TGTGCCAGCAGCTTGTTCCTAGCGGGGGGTACCGGGGAGCTGTTTTTT	TRBJ2-2	TRBD2	TRBV5-5	NA
CASSQARAGNEKLFF	TGCGCCAGCAGCCAAGCCAGGGCGGGTAATGAAAAACTGTTTTTT	TRBJ1-4	NA	TRBV4-3	NA
CAISEGASSTGELFF	TGTGCCATCAGTGAAGGGGCATCATCAACCGGGGAGCTGTTTTTT	TRBJ2-2	NA	TRBV10-3	NA
CASSLDGGNSPLHF	TGTGCCAGCAGCTTAGACGGGGGTAATTCACCCCTCCACTTT	TRBJ1-6	NA	TRBV7-3	NA
CASSFDNYEQYF	TGTGCCAGCAGCTTTGACAACTACGAGCAGTACTTC	TRBJ2-7	NA	TRBV11-2	NA
CASSKAGGSPFYGYTF	TGTGCCAGCAGCAAAGCTGGGGGGTCCCCGTTTTATGGCTACACCTTC	TRBJ1-2	NA	TRBV21-1	NA
CASSSPGSSYEQYF	TGTGCCAGCAGCTCCCCGGGGAGTTCTTACGAGCAGTACTTC	TRBJ2-7	NA	TRBV7-6	NA
CASGPGTFF	TGTGCCAGCGGACCGGGAACTTTCTTT	TRBJ1-1	NA	TRBV9	NA
CASSPSDRTRETQYF	TGTGCCAGCTCACCGTCGGACAGGACAAGAGAGACCCAGTACTTC	TRBJ2-5	TRBD1	TRBV18	NA
CASKTENYGYTF	TGTGCCAGCAAGACGGAAAACTATGGCTACACCTTC	TRBJ1-2	NA	TRBV6-5	NA
CASSQSAITGENTEAFF	TGTGCCAGCAGCCAAAGCGCAATAACAGGGGAGAACACTGAAGCTTTCTTT	TRBJ1-1	TRBD1	TRBV7-9	NA
CASRQGYTGELFF	TGTGCCAGCAGGCAGGGATACACCGGGGAGCTGTTTTTT	TRBJ2-2	NA	TRBV2	NA
CSVNGGNLQFF	TGCAGCGTCAATGGGGGAAACTTGCAGTTCTTC	TRBJ2-1	NA	TRBV29-1	NA
CASSSGTGVWNIQYF	TGTGCCAGCAGCTCCGGGACAGGGGTTTGGAACATTCAGTACTTC	TRBJ2-4	TRBD1	TRBV7-2	once
CASSPRGGTYNSPLHF	TGTGCCAGCAGCCCAAGGGGGGGTACCTATAATTCACCCCTCCACTTT	TRBJ1-6	NA	TRBV2	NA